These 20 T cell receptor beta chains came from one sample sequenced in a study of T cell repertoires in cytomegalovirus infection. Their cognate antigens are unknown. TCRdb ran MiXCR on the reads and lists one entry per CDR3 protein. The repertoire holds about 570,000 distinct CDR3 sequences, with around two fifths as singletons. This specimen was cultured PBMCs, taken from culture after CMV antigen stimulation. These receptors originate from a human donor in good health (CMV status not recorded). Some clones in this sample may be carry-over from other donors' samples.

This clonotype was picked up a small number of times. The chain recombines TRBV11-2 with TRBJ2-1; TRBD2 aligns across 9 bases. This CDR3 is built from 16 residues. Germline CDR1 is SGHAT and CDR2 is FQNNGV. Trimming took 5 bases from V and 7 from J; bases not matched to a gene: 12. The CDR3 coding sequence is TGTGCCAGCAGCCTCCGGGCGGGAGGGCCCAGGAATGAGCAGTTCTTC. It translates to CASSLRAGGPRNEQFF.

This clonotype was counted only a few times. This chain joins TRBV6-6 and TRBJ2-2; TRBD1 is a possible D gene (6 bases). V lost 4 bases and J 4 bases, leaving 10 bases between the germline ends. This CDR3 has 14 amino acids. Germline V gene lookup returns CDR1 MNHNY and CDR2 SVGAGI (reference sequence). CDR3 protein: CASSLRGGTGELFF. The CDR3 DNA reads TGTGCCAGCAGTTTACGAGGGGGCACCGGGGAGCTGTTTTTT.

This clonotype came up a few times. This chain links TRBV28 with TRBJ1-5; D is unclear. This CDR3 comprises 16 residues. Trimming removed 5 bases at V and 1 base at J, with 15 bases between. Germline-derived CDR1 and CDR2 are MDHEN and SYDVKM. CDR3 sequence reads: CASSPRFKGSNQPQHF. CDR3 nucleotide sequence: TGTGCCAGCAGTCCCCGGTTTAAAGGGAGCAATCAGCCCCAGCATTTT.

The chain has TRBV5-1 and TRBJ1-2, with TRBD1 matching 8 bases. CDR1 is SGHRS and CDR2 is YFSETQ in the germline V gene. The CDR3 is 14 amino acids. After removal of 2 bases from V and 5 bases from J, the junction contained 5 bases not matched to a gene. The CDR3 here is CASSFGQGGYGYTF. In DNA, the CDR3 is TGCGCCAGCAGCTTCGGACAGGGTGGTTATGGCTACACCTTC.

With regard to this clonotype: Compared with germline, one end of the junction differs, possibly owing to a read error. The genes are TRBV7-2 and TRBJ2-1; possibly TRBD2 for D (5 bases). This CDR3 comprises 15 residues. Germline V gene data show CDR1 as SGHTA and CDR2 as FQGNSA. The chain's CDR3 is CASSLGGPSYNEHFF. The CDR3 nucleotides are TGTGCCAGCAGCTTAGGAGGGCCATCCTACAATGAGCACTTCTTC.

The chain carries TRBV6-5 and TRBJ2-1; 7 nucleotides match TRBD2. Trimming took 7 bases from V and 6 from J; bases not matched to a gene: 6. CDR3 length equals 13 residues. Germline-derived CDR1 and CDR2 are MNHEY and SVGAGI. CDR3 amino acids: CASISSGFNEQFF. CDR3 bases: TGTGCCAGCATCTCTAGCGGCTTCAATGAGCAGTTCTTC.

CDR3 coding DNA: TGTGCCAGCAGTGTAACCGGGACAGTAGCTTTCTTT. Its translation: CASSVTGTVAFF. V gene TRBV28 combines with J gene TRBJ1-1; the match to TRBD1 covers 7 bases. V dropped 5 bases and J dropped 10; count of bases not matched to a gene: 7. The CDR3 runs to 12 residues. Germline V lookup: CDR1 MDHEN, CDR2 SYDVKM.

The sample holds a few counts of this clonotype. The chain combines TRBV30 with TRBJ2-1; TRBD1 is a possible D gene (6 bases). The CDR3 spans 14 residues. V gave up 1 base and J gave up 5 bases, with 12 bases separating them. Per germline, CDR1 GTSNPN and CDR2 SVGIG (reference sequence). Written as DNA, the CDR3 is TGTGCCTGGAGTGAAACAGGGTATCACAATGAGCAGTTCTTC. It encodes CAWSETGYHNEQFF.

This clonotype was recorded many times. The chain employs TRBV7-2 and TRBJ1-1; perhaps TRBD1 as D (6 bases). The V and J ends lost 5 bases and 0 bases respectively, with 10 bases between them. The CDR3 consists of 14 residues. Germline loops: CDR1 SGHTA, CDR2 FQGNSA. As DNA, the CDR3 is TGTGCCAGCAGCCTCAGGGGCATGAACACTGAAGCTTTCTTT. This encodes CASSLRGMNTEAFF. The whole variable domain, remainder taken from reference TRBV7-2 and TRBJ1-1, is GAGVSQSPSNKVTEKGKDVELRCDPISGHTALYWYRQSLGQGLEFLIYFQGNSAPDKSGLPSDRFSAERTGGSVSTLTIQRTQQEDSAVYLCASSLRGMNTEAFFGQGTRLTVV.

This clonotype was counted between two and nine times. The chain employs TRBV4-1 and TRBJ2-7, with D tentatively TRBD1 (5 bases). The germline V gene encodes CDR1 MGHRA and CDR2 YSYEKL. This CDR3 region has 13 residues. Trimming shortened V by 3 bases and J by 6 bases, and 12 bases separated the two germline ends. CDR3 bases: TGCGCCAGCAGCCAGGGGCAGGCCCTCGAGCAGTACTTC. It encodes CASSQGQALEQYF.

The chain combines TRBV12-3 or TRBV12-4 with TRBJ2-3; 7 bases map to TRBD2. The CDR3 has 13 amino acids. J was trimmed by 5 bases and V by 5 bases; bases with no gene match: 4. The CDR3 loop is CASSLRTRDTQYF. The CDR3 bases are TGTGCCAGCAGTCTACGGACTAGAGATACGCAGTATTTT.

This clonotype showed up just a few times. The rearrangement links TRBV7-2 to TRBJ2-5, with no clear D. The V end lost 3 bases, the J end lost 4 bases, and 15 bases lay between the germline ends. Germline loops: CDR1 SGHTA, CDR2 FQGNSA. CDR3 size: 15 residues. The CDR3 region is CASSFRPRGIETQYF. The CDR3 DNA is TGTGCCAGCAGCTTCCGACCTCGAGGCATAGAGACCCAGTACTTC.

This chain joins TRBV20-1 and TRBJ2-1, with a weak D call TRBD2 (5 bases). CDR1 DFQATT and CDR2 SNEGSKA come from the germline V gene (reference sequence). Trimming removed 3 bases from V and 3 bases from J, with 9 bases in between. This CDR3 has 13 amino acids. The CDR3 DNA sequence: TGCAGTGCTAGCGGGAACAACTACAATGAGCAGTTCTTC. It is translated as CSASGNNYNEQFF.

This clonotype was counted ten times or more. The rearrangement uses TRBV7-2 and TRBJ1-1; weak D call: TRBD1 (5 bases). CDR1 SGHTA and CDR2 FQGNSA come from the germline V gene. The length of the CDR3 is 14 residues. Between the trimmed V and J ends, which lost 2 bases and 5 bases, there was a span of 12 bases. This CDR3 is CASSLTGPFTEAFF. Here the CDR3 DNA reads TGTGCCAGCAGCTTAACAGGCCCGTTTACTGAAGCTTTCTTT.

CDR3 protein: CAISEVREVNEQFF. CDR3 coding DNA: TGTGCCATCAGTGAGGTACGGGAGGTAAATGAGCAGTTCTTC. This sequence joins TRBV10-3 and TRBJ2-1; 7 positions match TRBD2. Germline assignment: CDR1 ENHRY and CDR2 SYGVKD. With V trimmed by 2 bases and J by 7 bases, 5 bases remained unmatched. This CDR3 spans 14 amino acids.

Only a few counts were recorded for this clonotype. The rearrangement joins TRBV4-3 to TRBJ1-5; 7 positions match TRBD1. The J segment lost 2 bases and the V segment lost 4 bases, leaving 11 bases of the junction unmatched. Germline values: CDR1 LGHNA, CDR2 YSLEER. This CDR3 spans 17 amino acids. The CDR3 DNA reads TGCGCCAGCAGCCCAGGGGGGGCAGGGAGGCGCAATCAGCCCCAGCATTTT. Its protein product is CASSPGGAGRRNQPQHF.

The chain is built from TRBV6-1 and TRBJ2-1; perhaps TRBD2 as D (6 bases). The V end was cut by 5 bases, the J end by 1 base, with 12 bases between. This CDR3 spans 15 amino acids. Germline V lookup: CDR1 MNHNS, CDR2 SASEGT. CDR3 in amino acids: CASSYGSASYNEQFF. The CDR3 DNA follows: TGTGCCAGCAGTTACGGGAGCGCGTCCTACAATGAGCAGTTCTTC.

There are a few counts of this clonotype. This chain uses TRBV28 with TRBJ2-7; 7 bases are shared with TRBD1. V lost 1 base, J lost 0 bases, and 6 bases stayed unmatched. Looked up from germline, CDR1 is MDHEN and CDR2 is SYDVKM. CDR3 length: 16 residues. The CDR3 nucleotides read TGTGCCAGCAGTTTATTGGGGGCAGGGGGCTCCTACGAGCAGTACTTC. Its translation is CASSLLGAGGSYEQYF.

The rearrangement joins TRBV5-6 to TRBJ1-1; 7 nucleotides align to TRBD1. Germline V gives CDR1 SGHDT, CDR2 YYEEEE. The CDR3 sequence is 17 residues long. With V trimmed by 1 base and J by 1 base, 10 bases remained unmatched. CDR3 in amino acids: CASSLLLGQAGNTEAFF. CDR3 DNA: TGTGCCAGCAGCTTGCTTTTAGGACAGGCCGGGAACACTGAAGCTTTCTTT.

The count of this clonotype is one. The chain links TRBV19 to TRBJ2-3, with D hard to call. CDR1 and CDR2 from the germline V gene are LNHDA and SQIVND (reference sequence). V gave up 4 bases and J gave up 5 bases, with 7 bases separating them. This CDR3 has 12 residues. CDR3 loop: CASSTIGDTQYF. The CDR3 nucleotides read TGTGCCAGTAGTACCATCGGAGATACGCAGTATTTT. The entire variable domain, with the rest obtained from reference TRBV19 and TRBJ2-3, is as follows: DGGITQSPKYLFRKEGQNVTLSCEQNLNHDAMYWYRQDPGQGLRLIYYSQIVNDFQKGDIAEGYSVSREKKESFPLTVTSAQKNPTAFYLCASSTIGDTQYFGPGTRLTVL.